This T cell receptor (beta chain) was documented in a study of OX40 agonist ivuxolimab in advanced cancers. Whole-study context: The dose of intravenous ivuxolimab that patients received every 2 weeks ranged from 0.01 to 10 mg/kg. Overall study results and limits: In general, CD8+ T cells held more expanded clones than CD4+ did, on average. Which antigen the expanded peripheral T cells recognized is unknown.

Concerning this clone: Its target is not known.

Blood samples were obtained at baseline, cycle 4 day 1, and cycle 7 day 1. The method was immunoSEQ multiplex PCR; TCRdb's version includes in-frame clones alone and lacks a portion of them. Here the sample spans 80,000 to 100,000 clones, 80% to 90% being singletons. The CDR3 is made up of 15 amino acids. The germline CDR1 and CDR2 sequences are MRHNA and SNTAGT. V shed 2 bases and J shed 2 bases, with 11 bases lying between them. This chain links TRBV6-4 with TRBJ2-3, with D perhaps matching TRBD1 (5 bases). The specimen was CD4+ or CD8+ T cells sorted from blood, collected in a trial of the OX40 agonist ivuxolimab. The sequence was collected from an adult with an advanced solid tumor such as melanoma, head and neck, liver or kidney cancer. CDR3 protein: CASSDRGSDTDTQYF. CDR3 DNA: TGTGCCAGCAGTGACAGGGGAAGTGACACAGATACGCAGTATTTT.